This T cell receptor beta chain was sequenced during a study of radiotherapy plus CTLA-4 blockade in lung cancer. In the study overall: Around 18% of patients responded objectively, and approximately 33% achieved disease control. Notes on the study in general: Among blood TCR repertoires after radiotherapy plus ipilimumab, tumor-derived clones expanded.

Unmatched junction bases numbered 4, after V lost 6 bases and J lost 2 bases. The germline V gene has CDR1 MNHEY and CDR2 SVGAGI. This CDR3 spans 14 amino acids. TCRdb's copy holds only in-frame clones and misses some; the assay was immunoSEQ multiplex PCR. The table includes fewer than 90,000 clones, roughly four fifths detected once. Comments on this clone: Its antigen is undetermined.

The material was peripheral blood, obtained from a patient treated with radiotherapy plus ipilimumab. The chain has TRBV6-5 and TRBJ2-7; 10 nucleotides match TRBD1. The source of this sequence is a human donor with non-small cell lung cancer who had stable disease on radiotherapy plus ipilimumab. The chain's CDR3 is CASRTGTGAYEQYF. The CDR3 DNA follows: TGTGCCAGCAGAACCGGGACAGGGGCCTACGAGCAGTACTTC.